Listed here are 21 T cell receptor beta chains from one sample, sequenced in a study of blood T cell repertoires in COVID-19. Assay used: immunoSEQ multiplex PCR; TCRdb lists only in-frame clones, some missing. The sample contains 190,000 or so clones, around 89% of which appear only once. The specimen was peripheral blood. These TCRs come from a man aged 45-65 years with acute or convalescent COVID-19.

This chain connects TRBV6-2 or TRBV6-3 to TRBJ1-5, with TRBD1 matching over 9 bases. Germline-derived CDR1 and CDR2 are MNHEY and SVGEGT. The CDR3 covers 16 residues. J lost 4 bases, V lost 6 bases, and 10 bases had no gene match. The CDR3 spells CASSIPDRGYNQPQHF. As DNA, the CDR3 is TGTGCCAGCAGCATACCGGACAGGGGATATAATCAGCCCCAGCATTTT.

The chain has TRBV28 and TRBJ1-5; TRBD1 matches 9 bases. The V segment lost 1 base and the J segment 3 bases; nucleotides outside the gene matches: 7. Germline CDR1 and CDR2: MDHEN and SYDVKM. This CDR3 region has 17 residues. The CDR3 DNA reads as TGTGCCAGCAGTTTATTGGCCGGGACAGGGCACAATCAGCCCCAGCATTTT. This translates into CASSLLAGTGHNQPQHF.

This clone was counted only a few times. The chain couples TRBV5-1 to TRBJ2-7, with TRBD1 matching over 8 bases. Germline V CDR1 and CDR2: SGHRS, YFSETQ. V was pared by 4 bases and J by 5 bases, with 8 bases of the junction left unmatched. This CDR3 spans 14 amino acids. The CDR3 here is CASSNGQGFNEQYV. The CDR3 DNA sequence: TGCGCCAGCAGCAACGGACAGGGTTTTAACGAGCAGTACGTC.

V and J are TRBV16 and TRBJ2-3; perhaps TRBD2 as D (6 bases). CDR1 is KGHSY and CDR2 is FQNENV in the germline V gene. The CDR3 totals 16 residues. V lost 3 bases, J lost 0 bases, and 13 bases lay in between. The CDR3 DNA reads TGTGCCAGCAGCCACAGACCGGGACTGAGCACAGATACGCAGTATTTT. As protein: CASSHRPGLSTDTQYF.

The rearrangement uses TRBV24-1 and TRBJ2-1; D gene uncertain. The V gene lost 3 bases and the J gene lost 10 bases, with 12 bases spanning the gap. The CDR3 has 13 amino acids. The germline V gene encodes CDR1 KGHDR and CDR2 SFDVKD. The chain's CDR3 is CATSDGPLREQFF. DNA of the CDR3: TGTGCCACCAGTGATGGGCCCTTGCGCGAGCAGTTCTTC.

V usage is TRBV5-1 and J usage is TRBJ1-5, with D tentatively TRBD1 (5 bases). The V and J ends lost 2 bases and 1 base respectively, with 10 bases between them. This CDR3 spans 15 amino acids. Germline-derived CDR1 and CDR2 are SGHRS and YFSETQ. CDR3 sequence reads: CASSFQGGSNQPQHF. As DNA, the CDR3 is TGCGCCAGCAGCTTTCAGGGAGGCAGCAATCAGCCCCAGCATTTT.

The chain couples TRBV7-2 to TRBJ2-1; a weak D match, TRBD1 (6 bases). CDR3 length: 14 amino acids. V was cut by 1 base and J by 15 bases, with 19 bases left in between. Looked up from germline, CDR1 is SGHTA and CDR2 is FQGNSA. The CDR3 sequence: CASSLEGVRGLAFF. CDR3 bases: TGTGCCAGCAGCTTAGAGGGGGTGAGGGGCCTGGCGTTCTTC.

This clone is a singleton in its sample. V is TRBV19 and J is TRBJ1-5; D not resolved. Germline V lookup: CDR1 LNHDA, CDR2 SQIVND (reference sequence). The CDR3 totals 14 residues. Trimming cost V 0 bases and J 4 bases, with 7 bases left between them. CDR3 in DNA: TGTGCCAGTAGTATAGAGGGCAGAAATCAGCCCCAGCATTTT. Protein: CASSIEGRNQPQHF.

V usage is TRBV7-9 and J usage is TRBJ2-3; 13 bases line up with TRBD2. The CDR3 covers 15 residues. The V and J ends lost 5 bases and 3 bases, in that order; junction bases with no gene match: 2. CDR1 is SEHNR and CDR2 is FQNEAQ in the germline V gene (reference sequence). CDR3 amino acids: CASSRGLAGTDTQYF. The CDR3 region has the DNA TGTGCCAGCAGCAGGGGACTAGCGGGGACAGATACGCAGTATTTT.

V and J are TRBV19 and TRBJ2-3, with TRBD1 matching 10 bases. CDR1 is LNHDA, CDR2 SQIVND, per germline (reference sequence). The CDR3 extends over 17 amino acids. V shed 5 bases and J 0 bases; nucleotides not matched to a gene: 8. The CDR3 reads CASSRRDRGSSTDTQYF. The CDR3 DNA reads TGTGCCAGTAGTCGCCGGGACAGGGGATCTAGCACAGATACGCAGTATTTT. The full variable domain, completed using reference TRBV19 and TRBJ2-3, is DGGITQSPKYLFRKEGQNVTLSCEQNLNHDAMYWYRQDPGQGLRLIYYSQIVNDFQKGDIAEGYSVSREKKESFPLTVTSAQKNPTAFYLCASSRRDRGSSTDTQYFGPGTRLTVL.

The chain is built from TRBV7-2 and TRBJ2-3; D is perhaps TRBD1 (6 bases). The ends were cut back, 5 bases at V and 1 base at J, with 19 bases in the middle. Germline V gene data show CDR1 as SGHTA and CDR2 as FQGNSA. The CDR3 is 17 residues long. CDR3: CASSPRASGAGTDTQYF. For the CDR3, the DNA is TGTGCCAGCAGCCCGCGAGCGTCAGGGGCGGGCACAGATACGCAGTATTTT.

The CDR3 region is CASSSWNTEAFF. CDR3 nucleotides: TGTGCCAGCAGTTCCTGGAACACTGAAGCTTTCTTT. The chain recombines TRBV6-5 with TRBJ1-1; D unresolved. V gave up 4 bases and J gave up 1 base, with 4 bases separating them. The CDR3 contains 12 residues. Germline V gene sequence: CDR1 MNHEY, CDR2 SVGAGI.

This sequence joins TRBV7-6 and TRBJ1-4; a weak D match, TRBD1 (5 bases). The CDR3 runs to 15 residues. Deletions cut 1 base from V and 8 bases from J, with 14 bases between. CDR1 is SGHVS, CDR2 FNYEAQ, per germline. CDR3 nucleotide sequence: TGTGCCAGCAGCTTAGGTCCTCGGAAGGGGGAAAAACTGTTTTTT. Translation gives CASSLGPRKGEKLFF.

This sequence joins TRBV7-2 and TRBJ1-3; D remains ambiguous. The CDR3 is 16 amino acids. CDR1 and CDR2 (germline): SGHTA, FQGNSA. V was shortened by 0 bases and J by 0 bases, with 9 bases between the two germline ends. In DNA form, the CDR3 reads TGTGCCAGCAGCTTAGCGGCGGATCACTCTGGAAACACCATATATTTT. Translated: CASSLAADHSGNTIYF.

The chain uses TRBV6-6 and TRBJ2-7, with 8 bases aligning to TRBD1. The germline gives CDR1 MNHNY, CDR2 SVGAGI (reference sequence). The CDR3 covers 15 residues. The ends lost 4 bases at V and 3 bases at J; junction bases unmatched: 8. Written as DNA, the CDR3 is TGTGCCAGCAGTTCCCGTGACAGGGGTCTCTACGAGCAGTACTTC. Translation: CASSSRDRGLYEQYF.

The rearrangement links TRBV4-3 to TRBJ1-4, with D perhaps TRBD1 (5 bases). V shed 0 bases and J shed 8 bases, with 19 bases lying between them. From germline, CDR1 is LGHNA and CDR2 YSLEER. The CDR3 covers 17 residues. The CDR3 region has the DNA TGCGCCAGCAGCCAAGATAGGGGATTTAAAAGGGGAGAAAAACTGTTTTTT. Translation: CASSQDRGFKRGEKLFF.

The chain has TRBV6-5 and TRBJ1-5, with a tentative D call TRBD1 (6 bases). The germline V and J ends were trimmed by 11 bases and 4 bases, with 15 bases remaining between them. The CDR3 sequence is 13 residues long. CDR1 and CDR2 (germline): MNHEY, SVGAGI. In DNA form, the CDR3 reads TGTGCCGTCACACAGGGCTTTAATCAGCCCCAGCATTTT. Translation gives CAVTQGFNQPQHF.

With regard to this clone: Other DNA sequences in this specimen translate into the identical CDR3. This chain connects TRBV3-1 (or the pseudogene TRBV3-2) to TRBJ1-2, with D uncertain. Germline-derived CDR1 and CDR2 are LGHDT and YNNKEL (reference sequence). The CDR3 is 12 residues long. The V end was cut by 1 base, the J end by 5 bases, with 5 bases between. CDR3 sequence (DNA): TGTGCCAGCAGCCAAGCGGTATATGGCTACACCTTC. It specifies CASSQAVYGYTF.

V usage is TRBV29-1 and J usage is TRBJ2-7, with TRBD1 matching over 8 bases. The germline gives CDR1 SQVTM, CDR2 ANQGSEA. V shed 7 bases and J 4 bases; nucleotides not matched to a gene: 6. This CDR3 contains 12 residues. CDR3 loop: CSAGQGGYEQYF. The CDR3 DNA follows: TGCAGCGCCGGACAGGGTGGATACGAGCAGTACTTC.

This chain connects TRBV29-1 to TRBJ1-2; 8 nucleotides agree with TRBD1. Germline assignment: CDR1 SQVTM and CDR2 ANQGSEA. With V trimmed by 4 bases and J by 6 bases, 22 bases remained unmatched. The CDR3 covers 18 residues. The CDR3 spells CSVAIIREVLDRGDGYTF. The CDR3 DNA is TGCAGCGTTGCCATCATAAGAGAGGTCCTCGACAGGGGTGATGGCTACACCTTC. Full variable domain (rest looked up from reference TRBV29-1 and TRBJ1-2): SAVISQKPSRDICQRGTSLTIQCQVDSQVTMMFWYRQQPGQSLTLIATANQGSEATYESGFVIDKFPISRPNLTFSTLTVSNMSPEDSSIYLCSVAIIREVLDRGDGYTFGSGTRLTVV.

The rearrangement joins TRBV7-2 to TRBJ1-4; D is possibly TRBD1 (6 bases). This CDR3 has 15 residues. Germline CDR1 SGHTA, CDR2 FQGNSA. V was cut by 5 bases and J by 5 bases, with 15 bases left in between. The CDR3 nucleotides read TGTGCCAGCAGCCGCGGGAGGACAGAAAATGAAAAACTGTTTTTT. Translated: CASSRGRTENEKLFF.